A selection of T cell receptor beta chains follows, all from one sample in a study of blood T cell repertoires in COVID-19. The protocol was immunoSEQ multiplex PCR, while the TCRdb copy is restricted to in-frame clones and leaves out a portion. The repertoire holds over 150,000 clones, with approximately 85% as singletons. Sequences were obtained from peripheral blood. The receptor source for this set is a man in his sixties with COVID-19, enrolled during active disease. CDR3s include the opening cysteine and the closing phenylalanine or tryptophan. D genes are given only for firm matches.

cdr3_aa v_call d_call
CASSLGLAGATDTQYF TRBV7-3 TRBD2
CSAGQAEAFF TRBV29-1 TRBD1
CATRDQGQGGAGELFF TRBV24-1 .
CASQDRVHYGYTF TRBV2 TRBD1
CASSRDRGLAGNTIYF TRBV4-3 TRBD1
CASSLGGINNSPLHF TRBV7-2 .
CASSPMPGPTNEKLFF TRBV3-1/TRBV3-2 .
CASSVPEIHEQYF TRBV2 .
CASSSTGVETQYF TRBV3-1/TRBV3-2 TRBD1
CASSLKTSGDYNEQFF TRBV7-9 TRBD2